This section outlines one T cell receptor beta chain sequence together with its context. V lost 5 bases to trimming and J lost 3 bases; unmatched junction nucleotides: 19. Germline V lookup: CDR1 MDHEN, CDR2 SYDVKM. The length of the CDR3 is 19 residues. The source of the sample is a study of blood T cell repertoires in COVID-19. In the study's own analysis: Nucleated cell number was recorded as an estimate derived from reference gene primer amplification. The assay was immunoSEQ multiplex PCR, and TCRdb's table has in-frame clones only and misses some. V, J and clone size reflect that table, while D and trimming were determined from the DNA. In the table there are about 64,000 clones, about nine tenths of which are singletons.

This sequence originates from a human donor in a cohort sampled during active COVID-19. The sequencing sample was made of peripheral blood. The chain carries TRBV28 and TRBJ2-7, with 10 positions matching TRBD1. Written as DNA, the CDR3 is TGTGCCAGCAGTGAATCGACAGGGGGCTGGCCCGCGGTGTTCTACGAGCAGTACTTC. Translated: CASSESTGGWPAVFYEQYF. The full variable domain, completed using reference TRBV28 and TRBJ2-7, is DVKVTQSSRYLVKRTGEKVFLECVQDMDHENMFWYRQDPGLGLRLIYFSYDVKMKEKGDIPEGYSVSREKKERFSLILESASTNQTSMYLCASSESTGGWPAVFYEQYFGPGTRLTVT.